This T cell receptor (beta chain) was sequenced during a study of CD8+CD57+ T cells in acquired aplastic anemia. Looking at the study overall: Sorted CD4+ and CD8+ cells yielded DNA averaging around 3.2 ug.

Germline CDR1 WNHNN, CDR2 SYGVQD (reference sequence). Trimming left V 0 bases short and J 3 bases short, with 11 bases between. This CDR3 comprises 15 residues. This clonotype was detected a few times. Its antigen remains unidentified. Profiling of TCR beta VDJ combinations and CDR3 sequences used genomic DNA as template. TCRdb re-analysed the reads in MiXCR, keeping a single row per CDR3 protein. Here the sample spans about 160,000 distinct CDR3 sequences, roughly 50% being singletons. Broader study findings: The CD8+ Simpson's diversity of patients and controls was not significantly different. Some 27 CD8+ CDR3 sequences were shared between patients and controls.

An expansion of CD8+CD57+ cells by flow cytometry had been shown in patients chosen for sequencing. By the time of blood sampling, patients had still received no therapy. Sequencing was done on a sample of sorted CD4+, CD8+, or CD8+CD57+ T cells (not recorded which) from PBMCs. This sequence originates from a human donor with aplastic anemia. The J gene is TRBJ1-2, the V gene TRBV10-1; TRBD1 is a possible D gene (6 bases). CDR3 nucleotide sequence: TGCGCCAGCAGTGAGTCGACGGACAGCCACTATGGCTACACCTTC. Translation gives CASSESTDSHYGYTF.